These 7 T cell receptor beta chains were all obtained from the same sample, sequenced in a study of shared clonotypes between healthy human individuals. Profiled with immunoSEQ multiplex PCR; TCRdb holds only in-frame clones, not every one. The profile shows roughly 500,000 clones, roughly 80% of them singletons. What was sequenced was PBMCs. The receptor source for this set is a woman aged 40-49 years in good health. Some clones in this sample may be carry-over from other donors' samples.

This clone turned up a few times. The V and J genes are TRBV19 and TRBJ2-3; TRBD2 matches at 13 bases. CDR1 LNHDA and CDR2 SQIVND come from the germline V gene (reference sequence). V was pared by 7 bases and J by 1 base, with 20 bases of the junction left unmatched. The CDR3 extends over 21 amino acids. The CDR3 nucleotides read TGTGCCAGTACCGTCCCGAGGACTAGCGGGAGTCGGAATGAGCGCACAGATACGCAGTATTTT. The encoded protein is CASTVPRTSGSRNERTDTQYF.

As concerns this clone: A read error is the likely source, as a far larger clone sits one nucleotide away. V and J are TRBV30 and TRBJ2-3; D uncertain. The CDR3 contains 14 residues. V lost 2 bases, J lost 0 bases, and 9 bases lay in between. CDR1 is GTSNPN and CDR2 is SVGIG in the germline V gene (reference sequence). This CDR3 is CAWSIGLSTDTQYF. CDR3 DNA: TGTGCCTGGAGTATAGGGCTTAGCACAGATACGCAGTATTTT.

Regarding this clone: A much more abundant neighbour one base away suggests this may be a read error. The chain couples TRBV7-2 to TRBJ1-3, with a weak D call TRBD1 (5 bases). The CDR3 length is 17 residues. With 1 base removed from V and 6 bases from J, the gap between germline ends came to 19 bases. Looked up from germline, CDR1 is SGHTA and CDR2 is FQGNSA. The CDR3 nucleotides are TGTGCCAGCAGCTTAGGGCCTCCACAGGAGGAGCTAAACACCATATATTTT. Translating gives CASSLGPPQEELNTIYF. The entire variable domain, with the rest obtained from reference TRBV7-2 and TRBJ1-3, is as follows: GAGVSQSPSNKVTEKGKDVELRCDPISGHTALYWYRQSLGQGLEFLIYFQGNSAPDKSGLPSDRFSAERTGGSVSTLTIQRTQQEDSAVYLCASSLGPPQEELNTIYFGEGSWLTVV.

V gene TRBV5-1 combines with J gene TRBJ1-1; D may be TRBD1 (6 bases). CDR1 and CDR2 (germline): SGHRS, YFSETQ. The CDR3 loop spans 15 amino acids. V was pared by 4 bases and J by 3 bases, with 16 bases between. The CDR3 protein is CASSAEQGRDTEAFF. DNA for the CDR3: TGCGCCAGCAGCGCCGAACAGGGTAGGGACACTGAAGCTTTCTTT. The full variable domain, completed using reference TRBV5-1 and TRBJ1-1, is KAGVTQTPRYLIKTRGQQVTLSCSPISGHRSVSWYQQTPGQGLQFLFEYFSETQRNKGNFPGRFSGRQFSNSRSEMNVSTLELGDSALYLCASSAEQGRDTEAFFGQGTRLTVV.

The chain is built from TRBV11-2 and TRBJ2-7, with TRBD2 matching over 11 bases. Germline assignment: CDR1 SGHAT and CDR2 FQNNGV. Trimming at V came to 2 bases and at J to 5 bases, leaving 8 bases not matched to a gene. CDR3 size: 16 residues. DNA of the CDR3: TGTGCCAGCAGCTTAACAATAGCGGGAGGGCCGGACGAGCAGTACTTC. Translation: CASSLTIAGGPDEQYF.

Points on this clone: A far more abundant clone sits one base away, making this likely a read error. The chain uses TRBV2 and TRBJ1-1, with 7 bases identical to TRBD1. CDR1 is SNHLY and CDR2 is FYNNEI in the germline V gene. The CDR3 has 12 amino acids. The CDR3 reads CADGRGPTEAFF. The CDR3 DNA reads TGTGCAGACGGGAGGGGGCCCACTGAAGCTTTCTTT.

There are many counts of this clone. V usage is TRBV5-1 and J usage is TRBJ2-5, with 9 bases matching TRBD1. Germline V gives CDR1 SGHRS, CDR2 YFSETQ. V was clipped by 4 bases and J by 5 bases; unmatched bases: 9. The CDR3 extends over 15 amino acids. CDR3 coding DNA: TGCGCCAGCAGCAACGGCCCGGGACAGGGTGAGACCCAGTACTTC. It yields the protein CASSNGPGQGETQYF.